Following are 6 T cell receptor beta chains from one sample sequenced in a study of beta chain features in type 1 diabetes. Since all of the isolated RNA was reverse transcribed, expressed TCRB transcripts were what got sequenced. TCRdb's copy holds only in-frame clones and misses some; the assay was immunoSEQ multiplex PCR. The sample includes hundreds of thousands of clones, around 16% of them seen just once. The sample comprised naive CD4+ T cells from blood. These receptors came from a man between 18 and 35 years old in good health.

This sequence joins TRBV2 and TRBJ2-3; 9 bases map to TRBD2. Losses at the gene ends were 5 bases for V and 4 bases for J; bases not matched to a gene: 10. The CDR3 runs 16 residues. The V gene's germline CDR1 is SNHLY and CDR2 FYNNEI. This chain's CDR3 is CASSLVTSGGADTQYF. CDR3 coding DNA: TGTGCCAGCAGTTTAGTGACTAGCGGAGGGGCAGATACGCAGTATTTT.

This clone was detected a few times. The chain joins TRBV7-2 to TRBJ2-7; 11 positions agree with TRBD1. After removal of 3 bases from V and 5 bases from J, the junction contained 9 bases not matched to a gene. The CDR3 length is 16 residues. Germline V gene lookup returns CDR1 SGHTA and CDR2 FQGNSA. DNA of the CDR3: TGTGCCAGCAGCTTCTCTTCCGGGACAGGGGGTAACGAGCAGTACTTC. Translation: CASSFSSGTGGNEQYF.

This clone has just a few counts. The chain carries TRBV11-2 and TRBJ2-1; D is unclear. The germline V gene has CDR1 SGHAT and CDR2 FQNNGV. The CDR3 sequence is 11 residues long. The germline V and J ends were trimmed by 5 bases and 7 bases, with 6 bases remaining between them. The CDR3 loop reads CASSVGNEQFF. The CDR3 DNA reads TGTGCCAGCAGCGTGGGGAATGAGCAGTTCTTC.

V is TRBV6-5 and J is TRBJ1-4; D is possibly TRBD1 (5 bases). Between the trimmed V and J ends, which lost 6 bases and 8 bases, there was a span of 13 bases. The CDR3 is made up of 13 amino acids. Germline V gives CDR1 MNHEY, CDR2 SVGAGI. The CDR3 DNA reads as TGTGCCAGCAGATCGCCGGGGCGCGAAAAACTGTTTTTT. This codes for CASRSPGREKLFF.

V is TRBV19 and J is TRBJ2-7, with D maybe TRBD2 (5 bases). CDR3 length equals 14 residues. CDR1 and CDR2 from the germline V gene are LNHDA and SQIVND (reference sequence). The V end was cut by 7 bases, the J end by 5 bases, with 18 bases between. The CDR3 DNA sequence: TGTGCCAGTAATCGGTATCGAGGGTCCCACGAGCAGTACTTC. Protein: CASNRYRGSHEQYF.

This chain connects TRBV11-2 to TRBJ2-5; 11 bases match TRBD2. Unmatched junction bases numbered 5, after V lost 1 base and J lost 4 bases. Germline CDR1 and CDR2: SGHAT and FQNNGV. The CDR3 extends over 16 amino acids. Written as DNA, the CDR3 is TGTGCCAGCAGCTTAGGTAGCGGGAGGGTGGGAGAGACCCAGTACTTC. It specifies CASSLGSGRVGETQYF. Filled out from reference TRBV11-2 and TRBJ2-5, the complete variable domain reads EAGVAQSPRYKIIEKRQSVAFWCNPISGHATLYWYQQILGQGPKLLIQFQNNGVVDDSQLPKDRFSAERLKGVDSTLKIQPAKLEDSAVYLCASSLGSGRVGETQYFGPGTRLLVL.